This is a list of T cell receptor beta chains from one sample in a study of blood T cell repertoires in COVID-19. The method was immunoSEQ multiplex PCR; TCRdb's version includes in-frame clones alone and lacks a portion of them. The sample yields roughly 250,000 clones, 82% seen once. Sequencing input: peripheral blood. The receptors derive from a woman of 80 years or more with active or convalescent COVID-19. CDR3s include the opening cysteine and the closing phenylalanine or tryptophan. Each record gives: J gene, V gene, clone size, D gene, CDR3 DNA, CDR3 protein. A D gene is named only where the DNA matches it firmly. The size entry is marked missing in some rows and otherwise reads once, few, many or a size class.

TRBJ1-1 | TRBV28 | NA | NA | TGTGCCAGCAGTTTGTTTTCTGCGGACACTGAAGCTTTCTTT | CASSLFSADTEAFF
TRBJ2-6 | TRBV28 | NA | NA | TGTGCCAGCAGTCGGGGGAGGACAAGGAGCTCTGGGGCCAACGTCCTGACTTTC | CASSRGRTRSSGANVLTF
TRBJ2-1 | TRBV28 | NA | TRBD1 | TGTGCCAGCAGGAAAGACAGGGGTAATTCCAATGAGCAGTTCTTC | CASRKDRGNSNEQFF
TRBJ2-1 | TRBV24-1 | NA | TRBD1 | TGTGCCACCAGTGATTTGGGACAGGTTGTCCCCAATGAGCAGTTCTTC | CATSDLGQVVPNEQFF
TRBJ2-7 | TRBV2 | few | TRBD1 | TGTGCCAGTGACAGGGGGCCGATCTACGAGCAGTACTTC | CASDRGPIYEQYF
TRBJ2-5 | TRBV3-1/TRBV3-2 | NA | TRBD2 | TGTGCCAGCAGCCATAGGCTAGCGGGGGATCAAGAGACCCAGTACTTC | CASSHRLAGDQETQYF
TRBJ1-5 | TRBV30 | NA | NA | TGTGCCTGGAGTGTCAGGGTCAATCAGCCCCAGCATTTT | CAWSVRVNQPQHF
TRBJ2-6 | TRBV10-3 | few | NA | TGTGCCATCAGCGCAGGGACACAGTTCTCTGGGGCCAACGTCCTGACTTTC | CAISAGTQFSGANVLTF
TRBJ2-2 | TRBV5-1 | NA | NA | TGCGCCAGCAGCCGGACAGCGGCGGACACCGGGGAGCTGTTTTTT | CASSRTAADTGELFF
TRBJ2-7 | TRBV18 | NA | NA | TGTGCCAGCTCACCTTCGGTCGGCTACGAGCAGTACTTC | CASSPSVGYEQYF
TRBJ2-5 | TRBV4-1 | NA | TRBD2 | TGCGCCAGCAGCCAAGATTACCCTTTAGCGGGGACCCAGTACTTC | CASSQDYPLAGTQYF
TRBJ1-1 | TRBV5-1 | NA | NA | TGCGCCAGCAGCCCCAAGGGCGGGGGAACTGAAGCTTTCTTT | CASSPKGGGTEAFF
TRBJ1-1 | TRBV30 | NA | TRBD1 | TGTGCCTGGAACCCGGGACAGGGCGGGAACACTGAAGCTTTCTTT | CAWNPGQGGNTEAFF
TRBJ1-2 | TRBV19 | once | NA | TGTGCCAGTAGTATACTAGGCCGTGGCTACACCTTC | CASSILGRGYTF
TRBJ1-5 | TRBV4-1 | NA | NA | TGCGCCAGTACTTCTCAGCCCCAGCATTTT | CASTSQPQHF
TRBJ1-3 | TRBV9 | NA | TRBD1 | TGTGCCAGCAGCTTCGGACAGGGAAGTAGGAACACCATATATTTT | CASSFGQGSRNTIYF
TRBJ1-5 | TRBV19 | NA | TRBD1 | TGTGCCAGTAGTCCCCGACAGGGTTGGAGGGGCAATCAGCCCCAGCATTTT | CASSPRQGWRGNQPQHF
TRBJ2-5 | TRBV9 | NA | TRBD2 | TGTGCCAGCAGCGTAGATGTGGTTTTCGCGGGGGTCGGAGAGACCCAGTACTTC | CASSVDVVFAGVGETQYF
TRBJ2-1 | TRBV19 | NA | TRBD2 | TGTGCCAGTAGGCCTAGCGGGTACTACAATGAGCAGTTCTTC | CASRPSGYYNEQFF
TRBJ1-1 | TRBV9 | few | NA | TGTGCCAGCAGCGTAGGAGGCAGGGTAAACACTGAAGCTTTCTTT | CASSVGGRVNTEAFF
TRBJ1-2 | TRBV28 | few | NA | TGTGCCAGCAGTATGACAGTTGGTGGCTACACCTTC | CASSMTVGGYTF
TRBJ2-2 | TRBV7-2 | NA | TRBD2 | TGTGCCAGCAGCCCAAGCGGGGGGAACACCGGGGAGCTGTTTTTT | CASSPSGGNTGELFF
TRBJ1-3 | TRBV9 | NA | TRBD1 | TGTGCCAGCAGCCTCCATAACAGGGGGGTGGTTGGAAACACCATATATTTT | CASSLHNRGVVGNTIYF
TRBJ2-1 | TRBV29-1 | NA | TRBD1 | TGCAGCGTTAACAGGGGGGCCTACAATGAGCAGTTCTTC | CSVNRGAYNEQFF
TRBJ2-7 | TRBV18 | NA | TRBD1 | TGTGCCAGCTCACTCCCCGGGACAGGGGGGGTCTACGAGCAGTACTTC | CASSLPGTGGVYEQYF
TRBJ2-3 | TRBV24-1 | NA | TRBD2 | TGTGCCACCAGTGATCGGACTAGCGGCACAGATACGCAGTATTTT | CATSDRTSGTDTQYF
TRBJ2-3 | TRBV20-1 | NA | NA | TGCAGTGGCAACCGGGAGCATACGCAGTATTTT | CSGNREHTQYF
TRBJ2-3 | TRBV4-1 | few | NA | TGCGCCAGCAGCCAAGCAATCGGTACGCAGTATTTT | CASSQAIGTQYF
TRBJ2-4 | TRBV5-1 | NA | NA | TGCGCCAGCAGCTTGGACACCGGACAGTTACAGTACTTC | CASSLDTGQLQYF
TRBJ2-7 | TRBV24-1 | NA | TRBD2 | TGTGCCACCAGTGATTTGGGACTAGCGGGAGGCCAAGGGGTCCGCGAGCAGTACTTC | CATSDLGLAGGQGVREQYF
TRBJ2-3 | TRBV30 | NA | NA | TGTGCCTGGAGTCGGGACAACACAGATACGCAGTATTTT | CAWSRDNTDTQYF
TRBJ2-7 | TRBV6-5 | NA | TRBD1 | TGTGCCAGGGGACAGGGCTACGAGCAGTACTTC | CARGQGYEQYF
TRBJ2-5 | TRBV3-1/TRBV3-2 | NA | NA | TGTGCCAGCAGCCAAGCGGGAACTAACCAAGAGACCCAGTACTTC | CASSQAGTNQETQYF
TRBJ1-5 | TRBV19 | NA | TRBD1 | TGTGCCAGTAGTCACCAGAAACTTACGGGACAGGCTTCCAATCAGCCCCAGCATTTT | CASSHQKLTGQASNQPQHF
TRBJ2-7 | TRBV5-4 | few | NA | TGTGCCAGCAGCTTGTTTGGAGACTACGAGCAGTACTTC | CASSLFGDYEQYF
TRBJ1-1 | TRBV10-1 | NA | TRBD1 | TGCGCCAGCAGTGAGATACAGGGGAGGACTGAAGCTTTCTTT | CASSEIQGRTEAFF
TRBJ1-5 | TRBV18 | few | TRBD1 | TGTGCCAGCTCGCCGGGACAGGGTAATCAGCCCCAGCATTTT | CASSPGQGNQPQHF
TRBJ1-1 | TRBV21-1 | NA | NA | TGTGCCAGCAGCAAAGGCAGGGGTAACACTGAAGCTTTCTTT | CASSKGRGNTEAFF
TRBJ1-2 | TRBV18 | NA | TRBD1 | TGTGCCAGCTCACCACAGAATACCGGGACAGGGAGAGGCTACACCTTC | CASSPQNTGTGRGYTF
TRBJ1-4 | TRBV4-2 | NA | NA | TGTGCCAGCAGCCGAGGAAACAGGGACCCAGAAAAACTGTTTTTT | CASSRGNRDPEKLFF
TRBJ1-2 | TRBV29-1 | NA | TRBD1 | TGCAGCGTCCACAACGCAGGGGGACTTGGCTACACCTTC | CSVHNAGGLGYTF
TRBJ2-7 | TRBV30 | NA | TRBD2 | TGTGCCTGGAGTGTAGGGCTAGCGGGAGACGAGCAGTACTTC | CAWSVGLAGDEQYF
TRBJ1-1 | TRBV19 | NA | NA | TGTGCCAGTAGTATAGATCCACGTTATCGGGTAGCTGAAGCTTTCTTT | CASSIDPRYRVAEAFF
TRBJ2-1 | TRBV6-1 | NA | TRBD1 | TGTGCCAGCAGTGACAACAGGGACAGGCCTTACAATGAGCAGTTCTTC | CASSDNRDRPYNEQFF
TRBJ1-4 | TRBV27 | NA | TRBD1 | TGTGCCACGAACACGCGGGGTACAGGGGGGGGGAAACTGTTTTTT | CATNTRGTGGGKLFF
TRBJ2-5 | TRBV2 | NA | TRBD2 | TGTGCCAGCCTCCTAGCGGACTACCAAGAGACCCAGTACTTC | CASLLADYQETQYF
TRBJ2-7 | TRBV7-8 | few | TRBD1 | TGTGCCAGCAGCTTGGACAGGGGGACGTACGAGCAGTACTTC | CASSLDRGTYEQYF
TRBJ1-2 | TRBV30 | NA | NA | TGTGCCTGGAGTGCCCCCTTGAGAAGCTATGGCTACACCTTC | CAWSAPLRSYGYTF
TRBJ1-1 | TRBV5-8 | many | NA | TGTGCCAGCAGAAAAAGACTGCTAAACGAGGGAGCTGAAGCTTTCTTT | CASRKRLLNEGAEAFF
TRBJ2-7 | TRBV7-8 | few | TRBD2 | TGTGCCAGCAGCGTGGGGGGGATGGGTACCTACGAGCAGTACTTC | CASSVGGMGTYEQYF
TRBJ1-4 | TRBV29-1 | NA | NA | TGCAGCGTTGAAGATGCAGGGGTGGGTGAAAAACTGTTTTTT | CSVEDAGVGEKLFF
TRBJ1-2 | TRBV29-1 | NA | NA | TGCAGCGTTGAAGCCCAGGGTCGAGGCGGCTACACCTTC | CSVEAQGRGGYTF
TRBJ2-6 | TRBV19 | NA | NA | TGTGCCAGTAGTACTACCGGACAGCTTATTAGTGGGGCCAACGTCCTGACTTTC | CASSTTGQLISGANVLTF
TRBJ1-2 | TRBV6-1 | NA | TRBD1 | TGTGCCAGCAGACGGGACAGGGAAGATGGCTACACCTTC | CASRRDREDGYTF
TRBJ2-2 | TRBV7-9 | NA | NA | TGTGCCAGCAGCTTATTGCAGGCCATAAACACCGGGGAGCTGTTTTTT | CASSLLQAINTGELFF
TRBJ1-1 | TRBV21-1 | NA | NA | TGTGCCAGCAGCAAATATAGATGGGACAGGGGAGAGCGAGGAGCTTTCTTT | CASSKYRWDRGERGAFF